The present TCR beta chain was sequenced within a study of T cell responses to AZD1222 COVID-19 vaccine. Comment on this clone: Its target is unknown.

Germline CDR1 LNHDA, CDR2 SQIVND (reference sequence). The germline V and J ends were trimmed by 2 bases and 3 bases, with 19 bases remaining between them. The CDR3 covers 17 residues. Assay used: immunoSEQ multiplex PCR; TCRdb lists only in-frame clones, some missing. The top ten clones hold about 1.1% of a sample with 100,000 to 150,000 clones, over 85% of them seen once. Study outcomes and limitations: Among AZD1222 vaccinees, only 5 or 6 were seropositive at baseline. The donor cohort was predominantly white British with a female majority, and clonal diversity may have been underestimated.

The chain employs TRBV19 and TRBJ2-5; possibly TRBD1 or TRBD2 for D (5 bases each). The material sequenced was peripheral blood, taken 28 days after the second AZD1222 dose. This sequence was found in an adult who received the AZD1222 COVID-19 vaccine. CDR3 loop: CASSIQGRGVYKETQYF. Here the CDR3 DNA reads TGTGCCAGTAGTATACAGGGCCGGGGCGTGTACAAAGAGACCCAGTACTTC.